This T cell receptor (beta chain) was captured in a study of tumor and adjacent non-tumor tissue in lung cancer. Turning to the study itself: Patients were aged roughly 30 to 76, 9 to 10 men and roughly 5 women, stage I to III.

To note about this clonotype: Its antigen is currently unknown. One end of the junction fails to match germline, which may point to a read error.

The template was RNA from unsorted bulk tissue. CDR1 SGHNT and CDR2 YENEEA come from the germline V gene. The CDR3 loop spans 15 amino acids. TCRbeta libraries were built with three rounds of nested PCR, modified from ARM-PCR. Each CDR3 protein is one row after TCRdb ran MiXCR on the multiplex PCR reads. Of 110,000 or so distinct CDR3 sequences in the sample, about 75% were seen once. The study, taken as a whole, reports: Higher tumor TCR diversity was associated with shorter survival.

The chain employs TRBV11-3 and TRBJ2-1; D may be TRBD2 (5 bases). The source of this sequence is a woman aged 55 to 70 with non-small cell lung cancer. The source material was lung tumor tissue. The CDR3 nucleotides are TGTGCCAGCAGCCCCAGAGGGCCGGGCTACAATGAGCTGTTATTC. Translating it yields CASSPRGPGYNELLF. The full variable domain, with the rest looked up from reference TRBV11-3 and TRBJ2-1, is EAGVVQSPRYKIIEKKQPVAFWCNPISGHNTLYWYLQNLGQGPELLIRYENEEAVDDSQLPKDRFSAERLKGVDSTLKIQPAELGDSAVYLCASSPRGPGYNELLFGPGTRLTVL.